Detailed here is one TCR beta chain. This record belongs to a study of blood T cell repertoires in COVID-19. Study-wide background: Whether acute or convalescent, the COVID-19 samples came from the United States, Italy and Spain. T cells, B-cell-depleted T cells, or PBMCs supplied cDNA or gDNA.

Seattle participants joined during active infection and were tracked over time. As originally analysed: Cell counts per sample came from amplifying reference gene primers. The repertoire was sequenced with immunoSEQ multiplex PCR; TCRdb's copy has only in-frame clones and lacks some. D and trimming were read from the DNA, whereas the V and J calls and clone size are those reported in that table. This table has about 210,000 clones, around 86% appearing once. Germline CDR1 and CDR2: SEHNR and FQNEAQ (reference sequence). V lost 1 base, J lost 4 bases, and 7 bases lay in between. This CDR3 is 13 amino acids long.

This sequence joins TRBV7-9 and TRBJ1-1; D is uncertain. This clonotype was sampled from a woman in her seventies with COVID-19, enrolled during active disease. The sequencing input was peripheral blood. CDR3 loop: CASSLGSITEAFF. The CDR3 DNA reads TGTGCCAGCAGCTTAGGGTCTATCACTGAAGCTTTCTTT.